A single T cell receptor beta chain is shown here with its context. Antigen: not known. This sample is drawn from a study of OX40 agonist ivuxolimab in advanced cancers. Study outcomes and limitations: CD4+ and CD8+ T cells in blood underwent clonal expansion by week 6 at 0.1 to 3.0 mg/kg. The study found among the lowest clonal expansion in partial responders at 0.1-3.0 mg/kg.

Patients were ineligible given autoimmune disease history or systemic immunosuppression. Peripheral blood came from all dose cohorts at three timepoints. CDR3 length: 13 amino acids. The germline CDR1 and CDR2 sequences are SQVTM and ANQGSEA. V gave up 1 base and J gave up 5 bases; unmatched junction bases: 4. Assay used: immunoSEQ multiplex PCR; TCRdb lists only in-frame clones, some missing. The data contain about 47,000 clones, around 84% of them singletons. Material: CD4+ or CD8+ T cells sorted from blood, obtained in a trial of the OX40 agonist ivuxolimab. The chain recombines TRBV29-1 with TRBJ1-2; 7 nucleotides agree with TRBD1. This receptor was obtained from an adult with an advanced solid tumor such as melanoma, head and neck, liver or kidney cancer. The CDR3 region has the DNA TGCAGCGTTGAAGCGGGGGACAGTTATGGCTACACCTTC. This codes for CSVEAGDSYGYTF.